These 5 T cell receptor beta chains came from one sample sequenced in a study of regulatory dendritic cells for organ transplantation. Their target antigens are unknown. Sorted T cells were CFSE-labeled and cultured 5 days with allogeneic regulatory or mature dendritic cells at 1:10. TCRdb keeps only in-frame clones here, not all; method: immunoSEQ multiplex PCR. Of about 20,000 clones listed, around 85% are singletons. The source material was memory CD4+ T cells from blood cultured with regulatory dendritic cells. As for subset: CD45RO+ memory T cells. These receptors came from a human donor in good health.

This chain connects TRBV7-2 to TRBJ1-2, with 7 nucleotides matching TRBD1. CDR3 length: 14 residues. J was trimmed by 3 bases and V by 4 bases; bases with no gene match: 5. Per germline, CDR1 SGHTA and CDR2 FQGNSA. CDR3 in amino acids: CASSSQTGYYGYTF. CDR3 DNA: TGTGCCAGCAGCTCCCAGACAGGGTACTATGGCTACACCTTC. Using reference TRBV7-2 and TRBJ1-2 for the parts outside the CDR3, the full variable domain is GAGVSQSPSNKVTEKGKDVELRCDPISGHTALYWYRQSLGQGLEFLIYFQGNSAPDKSGLPSDRFSAERTGGSVSTLTIQRTQQEDSAVYLCASSSQTGYYGYTFGSGTRLTVV.

This clone was observed a handful of times. The chain has TRBV6-1 and TRBJ2-5; D remains ambiguous. Germline CDR1 MNHNS, CDR2 SASEGT. V lost 4 bases and J lost 3, with 9 bases in between. The CDR3 loop spans 13 amino acids. CDR3 in amino acids: CASSVEWEETQYF. CDR3 bases: TGTGCCAGCAGTGTGGAGTGGGAAGAGACCCAGTACTTC.

The chain has TRBV19 and TRBJ1-5; D gene uncertain. In germline, CDR1 is LNHDA, CDR2 SQIVND (reference sequence). The CDR3 is made up of 12 amino acids. Trimming stripped 3 bases from V and 9 bases from J, with 9 bases between. The CDR3 DNA follows: TGTGCCAGTAGTATTCTAGGCGTGCCCCAGCATTTT. It is translated as CASSILGVPQHF.

This chain links TRBV19 with TRBJ1-6; D gene ambiguous. Germline V gene lookup returns CDR1 LNHDA and CDR2 SQIVND (reference sequence). CDR3 length: 12 residues. The V gene lost 4 bases and the J gene lost 11 bases, with 9 bases spanning the gap. This chain's CDR3 is CASSNRATPLHF. CDR3 sequence (DNA): TGTGCCAGTAGTAATAGGGCAACACCCCTCCACTTT.

The chain couples TRBV18 to TRBJ1-1; TRBD1 is a possible D gene (5 bases). Germline CDR1 and CDR2: KGHSH and LQKENI. With 3 bases removed from V and 7 bases from J, the gap between germline ends came to 15 bases. The CDR3 length is 14 residues. CDR3 sequence reads: CASSPGQAGREAFF. CDR3 bases: TGTGCCAGCTCACCGGGTCAGGCAGGGCGTGAAGCTTTCTTT. Drawing the rest from reference TRBV18 and TRBJ1-1, the complete variable domain is NAGVMQNPRHLVRRRGQEARLRCSPMKGHSHVYWYRQLPEEGLKFMVYLQKENIIDESGMPKERFSAEFPKEGPSILRIQQVVRGDSAAYFCASSPGQAGREAFFGQGTRLTVV.